The 4 T cell receptor beta chains given below trace back to one sample, sequenced in a study of blood T cell repertoires in COVID-19. Assay used: immunoSEQ multiplex PCR; TCRdb lists only in-frame clones, some missing. The sample contains 250,000 to 300,000 clones, approximately 90% of which appear only once. Sequenced: peripheral blood. These receptors originate from a woman aged 25 to 39 with COVID-19, enrolled during active disease.

The chain carries TRBV9 and TRBJ1-5; D is uncertain. Germline V gives CDR1 SGDLS, CDR2 YYNGEE. Trimming took 5 bases from V and 0 from J, leaving 6 bases between them. CDR3 length: 13 amino acids. CDR3 DNA sequence: TGTGCCAGCAGTCCTTATAGCAATCAGCCCCAGCATTTT. This translates into CASSPYSNQPQHF.

The chain has TRBV19 and TRBJ1-4; no clear D gene. V was clipped by 5 bases and J by 0 bases, with 7 bases between them. The CDR3 is 14 amino acids. Germline CDR1 LNHDA, CDR2 SQIVND (reference sequence). CDR3 DNA: TGTGCCAGTAGTTTGGAGGCAACTAATGAAAAACTGTTTTTT. Protein: CASSLEATNEKLFF.

The chain employs TRBV4-1 and TRBJ1-2; 7 nucleotides align to TRBD1. There are 14 residues in the CDR3. Germline loops: CDR1 MGHRA, CDR2 YSYEKL. J was trimmed by 6 bases and V by 1 base; bases with no gene match: 5. CDR3 coding DNA: TGCGCCAGCAGCCAAGCTGACAGGGAGGATGGCTACACCTTC. It translates to CASSQADREDGYTF.

This chain links TRBV9 with TRBJ1-4; no definite D call. This CDR3 is 14 amino acids long. Looked up from germline, CDR1 is SGDLS and CDR2 is YYNGEE. The germline V and J ends were trimmed by 0 bases and 5 bases, with 8 bases remaining between them. CDR3 DNA: TGTGCCAGCAGCGTAGGAGGTTCGAATGAAAAACTGTTTTTT. Translating it yields CASSVGGSNEKLFF. Full variable domain (missing parts from reference TRBV9 and TRBJ1-4): DSGVTQTPKHLITATGQRVTLRCSPRSGDLSVYWYQQSLDQGLQFLIQYYNGEERAKGNILERFSAQQFPDLHSELNLSSLELGDSALYFCASSVGGSNEKLFFGSGTQLSVL.